This T cell receptor beta chain stems from a study of T cell responses to AZD1222 COVID-19 vaccine. Study information: Pooled samples include second doses given at about 4 or 12 weeks. General observations from the study: Baseline testing showed seropositivity in only a handful of AZD1222 recipients.

V was pared by 4 bases and J by 4 bases, with 11 bases between. The CDR3 sequence is 14 residues long. The germline CDR1 and CDR2 sequences are SGDLS and YYNGEE. As concerns this clone: Its target is not known.

TCRdb keeps only in-frame clones here, not all; method: immunoSEQ multiplex PCR. The profile shows some 150,000 clones, approximately 90% of them singletons. The genes are TRBV9 and TRBJ1-4; weak D call: TRBD1 (6 bases). The material sequenced was peripheral blood, taken on day 0 of AZD1222 vaccination. The receptor was isolated from an adult in good health. Here the CDR3 reads CASSSTGNNEKLFF. DNA for the CDR3: TGTGCCAGCAGCTCAACAGGGAATAATGAAAAACTGTTTTTT.